These T cell receptor beta chains were read from a single sample in a study of CD8 T cells in Susac syndrome. In TCRdb, the immunoSEQ multiplex PCR reads were re-called with MiXCR into one record per CDR3 protein. The sample holds about 400,000 distinct CDR3 sequences, 75% to 90% seen once. Sequences were obtained from CD8+ T cells from PBMCs. The receptors derive from a human donor with multiple sclerosis. The CDR3 runs from the conserved cysteine through the conserved F or W. The D gene is left open where the match is weak. Some rows have no size entry. The others give once, few or many, or a class for an expanded clone.

clone_size j_call v_call d_call cdr3_length cdr3_nt cdr3_aa
- TRBJ1-3 TRBV5-5 - 16 TGTGCCAGCAGCTTGCCGGAGTTCCTCTCTGGAAACACCATATATTTT CASSLPEFLSGNTIYF
- TRBJ2-1 TRBV6-4 - 13 TGTGCCAGCAGTGAAGGGGCAAGGGATGAGCAGTTCTTC CASSEGARDEQFF
- TRBJ2-7 TRBV3-1 TRBD2 16 TGTGCCAGCAGCCTAGGACTAGCGGGGATCTCCTACGAGCAGTACTTC CASSLGLAGISYEQYF
- TRBJ2-1 TRBV6-1 TRBD2 18 TGTGCCAGCAGTGACCCTCCACTGGCGGGAGTCATTGGCAATGAGCAGTTCTTC CASSDPPLAGVIGNEQFF
- TRBJ1-3 TRBV11-1 - 21 TGTGCCAGCAGCTTACTATGGGGTGCAGGGTGTTCGCTGTGTTCTGGAAACACCATATATTTT CASSLLWGAGCSLCSGNTIYF
few TRBJ1-6 TRBV14 - 16 TGTGCCAGCAGCCAGGACAGTAGTTCCTATAATTCACCCCTCCACTTT CASSQDSSSYNSPLHF
- TRBJ1-2 TRBV7-6 - 15 TGTGCCAGCAGCTCCGGACGGAGCAGGGAATTCGGCTACACCTTC CASSSGRSREFGYTF
- TRBJ2-2 TRBV6-2/TRBV6-3 - 17 TGTGCCAGCAGCACAACGTTAGCGGAAGGGTACACCGGGGAGCTGTTTTTT CASSTTLAEGYTGELFF
- TRBJ1-4 TRBV27 - 16 TGTGCCAGCAGTCCCCTTCGGGCAGGGTCTAATGAAAAACTGTTTTTT CASSPLRAGSNEKLFF
- TRBJ1-1 TRBV7-2 - 13 TGTGCCACCGATGGACCCGAGAACACTGAAGCTTTCTTT CATDGPENTEAFF
- TRBJ2-3 TRBV7-8 - 19 TGTGCCAGCCAGGGGTTTGATCCGTTTGGGAACGGCGTCACAGATACGCAGTATTTT CASQGFDPFGNGVTDTQYF
- TRBJ2-7 TRBV27 TRBD1 15 TGTGCCAGCAGTCCTGGACAGGGGTATAACTACGAGCAGTACTTC CASSPGQGYNYEQYF
- TRBJ1-1 TRBV3-1 - 15 TGTGCCAGCAGCCAAGGTGTAGGGGGGAACACTGAAGCTTTCTTT CASSQGVGGNTEAFF
- TRBJ2-7 TRBV7-6 TRBD2 15 TGTGCCAGCAGCGCCGGACTAGCGGGTTCCTACGAGCAGTACTTC CASSAGLAGSYEQYF
few TRBJ2-7 TRBV5-5 TRBD1 14 TGTGCCAGCAGCTTGGGACAGGGGGCTTGGGAGCAGTACTTC CASSLGQGAWEQYF
- TRBJ2-7 TRBV13 TRBD2 16 TGTGCCAGCAGCTTCTCTCTAGCGGAGGACTCCTACGAGCAGTACTTC CASSFSLAEDSYEQYF
- TRBJ2-7 TRBV5-4 TRBD2 14 TGTGCCAGCAGCTTGTTTCGGGGGGAATCCGAGCAGTACTTC CASSLFRGESEQYF
- TRBJ1-5 TRBV5-6 - 14 TGTGCCAGCAGCCCGGGGGGACTAGGACAGCCCCAGCATTTT CASSPGGLGQPQHF
- TRBJ2-3 TRBV10-2 - 16 TGCGCCAGCAGTTACACGGACGTAACACTGGGGGATACGCAGTATTTT CASSYTDVTLGDTQYF
- TRBJ1-1 TRBV11-2 - 15 TGTGCCAGCAGCTTATGGGGCAGCGAACGGCCTGAAGCTTTCTTT CASSLWGSERPEAFF
- TRBJ1-1 TRBV29-1 - 13 TGCAGCGCAGAACAGGGCGTGTGGACTGAAGCTTTCTTT CSAEQGVWTEAFF
- TRBJ2-2 TRBV27 TRBD2 18 TGTGCCAGCAGTATAGGACTAGCGGGAGGGCCGGGCACCGGGGAGCTGTTTTTT CASSIGLAGGPGTGELFF
- TRBJ2-1 TRBV6-6 - 14 TGTGCCAGCAGTTACGTGGGGGCAAACAATGAGCAGTTCTTC CASSYVGANNEQFF
once TRBJ2-7 TRBV11-2 TRBD2 13 TGTGCCAGCAGCTCGGGACTAGGTGACGAGCAGTACTTC CASSSGLGDEQYF
- TRBJ1-1 TRBV27 - 13 TGTGCCAGCAGACCAACAGGATTCACTGAAGCTTTCTTT CASRPTGFTEAFF
few TRBJ2-3 TRBV4-1 TRBD2 14 TGTGCCAGCAGAGCGGGACCTTCCACAGATACGCAGTATTTT CASRAGPSTDTQYF
- TRBJ2-1 TRBV4-1 TRBD2 16 TGCGCCAGCAGCCATGCATTTAGCGGGAGTCACAATGAGCAGTTCTTC CASSHAFSGSHNEQFF
- TRBJ1-2 TRBV4-1 - 15 TGCGCCAGCAGCCTTTTGGGAGGGTACGCCTATGGCTACACCTTC CASSLLGGYAYGYTF
- TRBJ2-1 TRBV29-1 - 13 TGCAGCGTTAGACTCCCCCCGAGCGATGAGCAGTTCTTC CSVRLPPSDEQFF
few TRBJ2-1 TRBV5-4 - 13 TGTGCCAGCAGCTTGGATCCGTCTAATGAGCAGTTCTTC CASSLDPSNEQFF
- TRBJ2-1 TRBV29-1 - 12 TGCAGCGTTTCCGGGTTTGGAAATGAGCAGTTCTTC CSVSGFGNEQFF
- TRBJ2-1 TRBV12-3/TRBV12-4 TRBD2 15 TGTGCCAGCAGCCCCAGCGGGAGGCCCTACAATGAGCAGTTCTTC CASSPSGRPYNEQFF
- TRBJ2-5 TRBV3-1 - 14 TGTGCCAGCCACCTAGGGGCTTTTCAAGAGACCCAGTACTTC CASHLGAFQETQYF
- TRBJ2-1 TRBV7-9 - 16 TGTGCCAGCAGCTGGGACCTCTCAGGCACCTACAATGAGCAGTTCTTC CASSWDLSGTYNEQFF
- TRBJ2-1 TRBV3-1 - 16 TGTGCCAGCAGTCTTTCCACGGCTACGGTGAACAATGAGCAGTTCTTC CASSLSTATVNNEQFF
- TRBJ2-1 TRBV11-3 TRBD2 17 TGTGCCAGCAGCTTAGATCTAGCGGGGGACAACTACAATGAGCAGTTCTTC CASSLDLAGDNYNEQFF
- TRBJ1-4 TRBV25-1 TRBD1 16 TGTGCCAGCAGTGGTATAAGGACAGGGGTTAATGAAAAACTGTTTTTT CASSGIRTGVNEKLFF
- TRBJ2-6 TRBV15 TRBD2 17 TGTGCCACCAGCAGAGACCGGGGGGAGTATGGGGCCAACGTCCTGACTTTC CATSRDRGEYGANVLTF
- TRBJ1-2 TRBV4-1 TRBD1 15 TGCGCCAGCAGCGCCATCGGACAGGACAACTATGGCTACACCTTC CASSAIGQDNYGYTF
- TRBJ1-5 TRBV7-9 TRBD1 17 TGTGCCAGCAGCCCAGAGCAGGGGCAGGGGGCCAATCAGCCCCAGCATTTT CASSPEQGQGANQPQHF
few TRBJ2-3 TRBV7-2 TRBD1 16 TGTGCCAGCAGCTATGGGACAGGCGGTAGCACAGATACGCAGTATTTT CASSYGTGGSTDTQYF
- TRBJ1-5 TRBV4-1 - 16 TGCGCCAGCAGCCAAGACCCGGACGGAGGCAATCAGCCCCAGCATTTT CASSQDPDGGNQPQHF
- TRBJ2-5 TRBV27 TRBD1 17 TGTGCCAGCAGTTTGGCTTTTGGGACAGGCGAAGAAGAGACCCAGTACTTC CASSLAFGTGEEETQYF
- TRBJ1-2 TRBV19 TRBD1 15 TGTGCCAGTAGTCCTTCCACCGGGACAGGCCATGGCTACACCTTC CASSPSTGTGHGYTF
- TRBJ2-2 TRBV12-3/TRBV12-4 - 17 TGTGCCAGCAGGGGAGTGATTTCGACCTCGAACACCGGGGAGCTGTTTTTT CASRGVISTSNTGELFF
- TRBJ1-3 TRBV4-1 - 15 TGCGCCAGCAGCCAAGGGGACGAGACGGCCAACACCATATATTTT CASSQGDETANTIYF
- TRBJ1-6 TRBV28 - 15 TGTGCCAGCAGTTCGATGGACAGCTATAATTCACCCCTCCACTTT CASSSMDSYNSPLHF
- TRBJ2-1 TRBV10-3 - 13 TGTGCCATCAGTGAGCACCCGCACGATGAGCAGTTCTTC CAISEHPHDEQFF
- TRBJ2-7 TRBV10-3 - 13 TGTGCCATCAGTGGGACGGGGGCCTACGAGCAGTACTTC CAISGTGAYEQYF
- TRBJ1-5 TRBV4-1 TRBD1 15 TGCGCCAGCAGCCGCTATACAGGGGATAGGCAGCCCCAGCATTTT CASSRYTGDRQPQHF
- TRBJ2-1 TRBV19 - 13 TGTGCCAGTAGTATTTGGGTATTCGATGAGCAGTTCTTC CASSIWVFDEQFF
- TRBJ1-3 TRBV12-5 - 15 TGTGCTAGTGCCGATGGGCAGGTCTCTGGAAACACCATATATTTT CASADGQVSGNTIYF